One TCR beta chain is described in this entry. The sample belongs to a study of T cell changes during pregnancy in multiple sclerosis. Germline loops: CDR1 SQVTM, CDR2 ANQGSEA. This CDR3 has 13 residues. V lost 6 bases and J 2 bases, leaving 13 bases between the germline ends. Libraries were prepared by immunoSEQ multiplex PCR; TCRdb keeps only in-frame clonotypes and omits some of them. Altogether roughly 37,000 clones are present, roughly 91% being singletons, with the ten largest covering 0.47%. The clonotype comes from a female donor in good health, enrolled as a control in a pregnancy study. The chain carries TRBV29-1 and TRBJ1-1; D perhaps matches TRBD1 (6 bases). The sample consisted of CD4+ T cells from peripheral blood mononuclear cells, taken in the second trimester of pregnancy. CDR3 DNA sequence: TGCAGCGTCAAGACAGGCCGTAACACTGAAGCTTTCTTT. Encoded protein: CSVKTGRNTEAFF. Filled out from reference TRBV29-1 and TRBJ1-1, the complete variable domain reads SAVISQKPSRDICQRGTSLTIQCQVDSQVTMMFWYRQQPGQSLTLIATANQGSEATYESGFVIDKFPISRPNLTFSTLTVSNMSPEDSSIYLCSVKTGRNTEAFFGQGTRLTVV.